This TCR beta chain was recovered during a study of human T cells and chemical hapten exposure. Broader study findings: The presence of alopecia in the donors means their immune response may differ from healthy people's. PT1 expanded TCR counts and patch test score were linked, and their correlation was positive.

Time point meaning: patch test 3, about 24 weeks after DPC sensitization. The sample's treatment: therapeutic diphenylcyclopropenone sensitization with weekly scalp DPC. The study extracted total RNA from unfractionated whole blood. The sample holds many counts of this clonotype. Its specificity is unknown. Trimming removed 8 bases from V and 5 bases from J, with 13 bases in between. The CDR3 has 13 residues. The germline gives CDR1 LNHNV, CDR2 YYDKDF (reference sequence). The study used a library that attached unique molecular identifiers to individual cDNA molecules. TCRdb re-called the RACE reads through MiXCR, storing one row per CDR3 protein. This table holds about 30,000 distinct CDR3 sequences, about 5.6% found once.

The TCR was taken from a man under 40 with alopecia areata. Some clones in this sample may be carry-over from other donors' samples. The specimen was whole blood, collected in connection with sensitization to the hapten diphenylcyclopropenone (DPC). The rearrangement uses TRBV15 and TRBJ2-1; unclear D gene. In nucleotides, the CDR3 is TGTGCCACCCACTTCAGCAACAACAATGAGCAGTTCTTC. Translation: CATHFSNNNEQFF.